In its sample, the clone carrying this TCR beta chain was seen a few times. CDR3 length: 16 amino acids. Germline CDR1 LNHNV, CDR2 YYDKDF (reference sequence). The junction had 7 bases not matched to a gene; V was cut back by 1 base and J by 9 bases. Using its own MiXCR run on the RT-PCR reads, TCRdb lists one record per CDR3 protein. The repertoire holds hundreds of thousands of distinct CDR3 sequences, with 14% as singletons. The sequencing input was memory CD4+ T cells from blood. The chain has TRBV15 and TRBJ2-1, with 12 nucleotides matching TRBD2. The sequence came from a female donor in good health, serving as a healthy control. The CDR3 protein is CATSRALAGGQVEQFF. In DNA, the CDR3 is TGTGCCACCAGCAGAGCCCTAGCGGGGGGGCAGGTTGAGCAGTTCTTC.